This TCR beta chain is drawn from a study of blood T cell repertoires in COVID-19. The germline CDR1 and CDR2 sequences are SQVTM and ANQGSEA. Trimming shortened V by 7 bases and J by 5 bases, and 22 bases separated the two germline ends. This CDR3 comprises 15 residues. Repertoires were generated with immunoSEQ multiplex PCR, while TCRdb's copy carries only in-frame clones and drops some. The sample holds about 300,000 clones, around 90% seen once. This chain joins TRBV29-1 and TRBJ2-3; D may be TRBD2 (5 bases). The specimen sequenced was peripheral blood. The clonotype comes from a man younger than 30 with active or convalescent COVID-19. The CDR3 coding sequence is TGCAGCGCGGTACAGCGGTCAACTGCGGTAGATACGCAGTATTTT. It codes for CSAVQRSTAVDTQYF.